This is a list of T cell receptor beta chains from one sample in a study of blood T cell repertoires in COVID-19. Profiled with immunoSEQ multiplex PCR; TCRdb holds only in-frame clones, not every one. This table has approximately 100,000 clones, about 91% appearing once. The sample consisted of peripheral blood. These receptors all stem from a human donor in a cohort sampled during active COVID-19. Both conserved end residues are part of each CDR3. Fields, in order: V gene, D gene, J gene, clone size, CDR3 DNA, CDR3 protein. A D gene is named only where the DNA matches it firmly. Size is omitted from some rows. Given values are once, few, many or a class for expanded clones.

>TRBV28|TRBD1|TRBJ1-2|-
TGTGCCAGCAGTTTAGCGACCGCCGGGACAGGGGTTGGTGGCTACACCTTC
CASSLATAGTGVGGYTF
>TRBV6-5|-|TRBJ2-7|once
TGTGCCAGCAGTTCAGGACAGACTATCTACGAGCAGTACTTC
CASSSGQTIYEQYF
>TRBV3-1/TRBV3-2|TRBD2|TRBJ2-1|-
TGTGCCAGCAGCCTTACTTATAGGGCTAGCGGGAACAATGAGCAGTTCTTC
CASSLTYRASGNNEQFF
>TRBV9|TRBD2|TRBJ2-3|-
TGTGCCAGCAGAAAGACTAGCGGGAAGGCAGATACGCAGTATTTT
CASRKTSGKADTQYF
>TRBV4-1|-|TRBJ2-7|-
TGCGCCAGCAGCCCTGTCCTCACCCGAGGGGCCCGACTAGCCTACGAGCAGTACTTC
CASSPVLTRGARLAYEQYF
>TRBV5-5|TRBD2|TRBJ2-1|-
TGTGCCAGCAGCTGGGGGCTAGCGGGAGACAATGAGCAGTTCTTC
CASSWGLAGDNEQFF
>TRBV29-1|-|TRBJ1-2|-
TGCAGCGTGGGAGACAATCCTAATTATGGCTACACCTTC
CSVGDNPNYGYTF
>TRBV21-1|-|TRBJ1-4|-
TGTGCCAGCAGCAAACATTGGGATAGGGGCCGATCTCATGAAAAACTGTTTTTT
CASSKHWDRGRSHEKLFF
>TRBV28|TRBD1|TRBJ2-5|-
TGTGCCAGCAGTTCCGGGGACAGGGATCTCCAGACCCAGTACTTC
CASSSGDRDLQTQYF
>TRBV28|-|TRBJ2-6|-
TGTGCCAGCAGTTTCCTTAGGAGCGTAGCAGGGAGGTTTATAGCTGGGGCCAACGTCCTGACTTTC
CASSFLRSVAGRFIAGANVLTF
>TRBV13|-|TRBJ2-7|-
TGTGCCAGCAGCTTCGCGGCGGTCGAGCAGTACTTC
CASSFAAVEQYF
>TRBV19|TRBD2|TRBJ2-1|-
TGTGCCAGTAGGGCGACTAGCGGCTCCTACAATGAGCAGTTCTTC
CASRATSGSYNEQFF
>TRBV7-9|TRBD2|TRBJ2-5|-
TGTGCCAGCAGCTTAGCCGCTAGCGGGGGGGCAGAGACCCAGTACTTC
CASSLAASGGAETQYF
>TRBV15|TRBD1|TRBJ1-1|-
TGTGCCACCAGCAGAGGTGGGACAGGGGGCACTGAAGCTTTCTTT
CATSRGGTGGTEAFF
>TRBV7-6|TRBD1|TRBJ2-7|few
TGTGCCAGCAGCTACACCGGGACAGGGGGCTACGAGCAGTACTTC
CASSYTGTGGYEQYF
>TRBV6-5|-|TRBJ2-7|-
TGTGCCAGCAGTTCCTTCCCGGGGAGATACGAGCAGTACTTC
CASSSFPGRYEQYF
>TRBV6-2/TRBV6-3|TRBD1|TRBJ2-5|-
TGTGCCAGCAGCTACTCCCTCGACAGGGGCAAGAGAACCCAGTACTTC
CASSYSLDRGKRTQYF
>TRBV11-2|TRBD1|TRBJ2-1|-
TGTGCCAGCAGCTTAGGGTCAGGGGGTTTTGGTAATGAGCAGTTCTTC
CASSLGSGGFGNEQFF
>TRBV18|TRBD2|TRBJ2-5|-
TGTGCCAGCTCACCCGGACTAGCGAGTCGGCGGGAGACCCAGTACTTC
CASSPGLASRRETQYF
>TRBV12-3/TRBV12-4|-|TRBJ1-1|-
TGTGCCAGCAGTATAATGAACACTGAAGCTTTCTTT
CASSIMNTEAFF
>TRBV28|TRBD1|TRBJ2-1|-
TGTGCCAGCAGAGGAACCGGGACAGGGGCGTACAATGAGCAGTTCTTC
CASRGTGTGAYNEQFF
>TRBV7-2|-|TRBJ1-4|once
TGTGCCAGCAGCCCCTCGCCAAGCTTAAATGAAAAACTGTTTTTT
CASSPSPSLNEKLFF
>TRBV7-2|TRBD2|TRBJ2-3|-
TGTGCCAGCAGCTCCTTAGCGGGGGGCACGACAGATACGCAGTATTTT
CASSSLAGGTTDTQYF
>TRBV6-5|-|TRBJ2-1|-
TGTGCCAGTCGACTATACAATGAGCAGTTCTTC
CASRLYNEQFF
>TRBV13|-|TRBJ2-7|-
TGTGCCAGCAGCTTAGGGTACTACGAGCAGTACTTC
CASSLGYYEQYF
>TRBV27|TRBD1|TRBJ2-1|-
TGTGCCAGCAGTAAAGGACAGGGCGTCTCCTACAATGAGCAGTTCTTC
CASSKGQGVSYNEQFF
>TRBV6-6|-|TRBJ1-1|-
TGTGCCAGCAGCCGGACAGAGAACACTGAAGCTTTCTTT
CASSRTENTEAFF
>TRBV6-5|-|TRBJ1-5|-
TGTGCCAGCAGTTACTCGATGGGGAGTCAGCCCCAGCATTTT
CASSYSMGSQPQHF
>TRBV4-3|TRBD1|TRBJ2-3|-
TGCGCCAGCAGCCTGGGACAGGGGGCTTCAGATACGCAGTATTTT
CASSLGQGASDTQYF
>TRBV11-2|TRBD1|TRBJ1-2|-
TGTGCCAGCACTCCGACCTCTCTACTAACAGGGGGCTATGGCTACACCTTC
CASTPTSLLTGGYGYTF
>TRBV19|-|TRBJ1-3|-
TGTGCCACTATAAGACGACCAAGCGTATTGGGAAACACCATATATTTT
CATIRRPSVLGNTIYF
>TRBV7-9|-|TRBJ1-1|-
TGTGCCAGCAGCTTAGAAGGCGGCACTGAAGCTTTCTTT
CASSLEGGTEAFF
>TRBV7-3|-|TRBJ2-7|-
TGTGCCAGCAGCCGCGGGGTAGCGGAATCAGAGGAGCAGTACTTC
CASSRGVAESEEQYF
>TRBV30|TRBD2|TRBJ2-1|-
TGTGCCTGGAGGCCCAGCGGGAGTCTCGGTTCCTACAATGAGCAGTTCTTC
CAWRPSGSLGSYNEQFF
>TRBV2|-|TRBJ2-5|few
TGTGCCAGCAGTTCTACCGTCGCAAGGGGAAAGACCCAGTACTTC
CASSSTVARGKTQYF
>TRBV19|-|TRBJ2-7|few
TGTGCCAGTAGTATTGGCAGGGCCTACGAGCAGTACTTC
CASSIGRAYEQYF
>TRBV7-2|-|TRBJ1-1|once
TGTGCCAGCAGCGACTACACTGAAGCTTTCTTT
CASSDYTEAFF
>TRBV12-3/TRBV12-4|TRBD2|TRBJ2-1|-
TGTGCCAGCAGCCCCCTAGCGGACAATGAGCAGTTCTTC
CASSPLADNEQFF
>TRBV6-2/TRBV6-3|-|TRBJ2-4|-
TGTGCCAGCAGCCCGCTACGGGACTCCAAGAACATTCAGTACTTC
CASSPLRDSKNIQYF
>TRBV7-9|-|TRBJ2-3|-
TGTGCCAGCAGCTTCCCCCTGGGGCGGGATAAGGCAGATACGCAGTATTTT
CASSFPLGRDKADTQYF
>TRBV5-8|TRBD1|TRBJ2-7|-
TGTGCCAGCAGCGAGGGACAGGGGATGGGCTCCTACGAGCAGTACTTC
CASSEGQGMGSYEQYF
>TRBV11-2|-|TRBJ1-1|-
TGTGCCAGCAGCTTGACAGGTATGAACACTGAAGCTTTCTTT
CASSLTGMNTEAFF
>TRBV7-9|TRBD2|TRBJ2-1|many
TGTGCCAGCAGCCTCGGGACTAGCGGGGGTCGCAATGAGCAGTTCTTC
CASSLGTSGGRNEQFF
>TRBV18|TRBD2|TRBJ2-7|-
TGTGCCAGCTCAGCGGGGGGTCCCGAGCAGTACTTC
CASSAGGPEQYF
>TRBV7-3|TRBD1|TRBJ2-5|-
TGTGCCAGCAGCCCGCAGGGGGCGCCATTGGAGACCCAGTACTTC
CASSPQGAPLETQYF
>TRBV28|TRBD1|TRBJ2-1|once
TGTGCCAGCAGGACAGGGGCAGGGGAGCAGTTCTTC
CASRTGAGEQFF
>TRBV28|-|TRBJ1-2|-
TGTGCCAGCAGTACCAGGGTTACCAGAGCTAACTATGGCTACACCTTC
CASSTRVTRANYGYTF
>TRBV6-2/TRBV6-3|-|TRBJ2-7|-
TGTGCCAGCAGCCGTCTTGGCGGGTACGAGCAGTACTTC
CASSRLGGYEQYF
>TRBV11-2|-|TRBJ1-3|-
TGTGCCAGCAGCTTGGCCGGCCCGCGGGGGACTGGAAACACCATATATTTT
CASSLAGPRGTGNTIYF
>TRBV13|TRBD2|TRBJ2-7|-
TGTGCCAGCAGTAAGGGAATAGCGGGAGACACCTACGAGCAGTACTTC
CASSKGIAGDTYEQYF
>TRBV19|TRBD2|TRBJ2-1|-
TGTGCCAGTAGATTATTAGCGGGAGGGTACAATGAGCAGTTCTTC
CASRLLAGGYNEQFF
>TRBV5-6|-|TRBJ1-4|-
TGTGCCAGCAGCTTCGGGATCACTAATGAAAAACTGTTTTTT
CASSFGITNEKLFF